The 6 T cell receptor beta chains listed next were all sequenced from one sample in a study of blood T cell repertoires in COVID-19. TCRdb's copy holds only in-frame clones and misses some; the assay was immunoSEQ multiplex PCR. The sample shows about 180,000 clones, around 88% of them seen only once. Sequencing used peripheral blood. These receptor sequences come from a woman aged 25 to 39 with acute or convalescent COVID-19.

V is TRBV28 and J is TRBJ2-7; TRBD2 agrees at 9 bases. Per the germline V gene, CDR1 is MDHEN and CDR2 is SYDVKM. With V trimmed by 7 bases and J by 5 bases, 6 bases remained unmatched. The CDR3 has 13 residues. CDR3 nucleotide sequence: TGTGCCAGCAAAGCGGGAGGTCCCCACGAGCAGTACTTC. Translated, it gives CASKAGGPHEQYF.

The chain carries TRBV6-1 and TRBJ2-1, with 11 bases matching TRBD2. The CDR3 runs 16 residues. With 2 bases clipped from V and 4 bases from J, the junction kept 4 bases outside the gene matches. The germline V gene encodes CDR1 MNHNS and CDR2 SASEGT. The CDR3 spells CASSERGLAAYNEQFF. CDR3 bases: TGTGCCAGCAGTGAAAGGGGACTAGCGGCATACAATGAGCAGTTCTTC.

The chain has TRBV9 and TRBJ2-2, with TRBD1 as a possible D gene (6 bases). From germline, CDR1 is SGDLS and CDR2 YYNGEE. The CDR3 is made up of 16 amino acids. V shed 3 bases and J shed 0 bases, with 12 bases lying between them. CDR3 coding DNA: TGTGCCAGCAGCGGAGGACAGAGCTCGAACACCGGGGAGCTGTTTTTT. Translating it yields CASSGGQSSNTGELFF.

The chain uses TRBV28 and TRBJ2-2; tentative D call: TRBD2 (6 bases). Germline assignment: CDR1 MDHEN and CDR2 SYDVKM. The length of the CDR3 is 14 residues. V was shortened by 7 bases and J by 6 bases, with 15 bases between the two germline ends. The CDR3 loop is CASTGGPFPGELFF. As DNA, the CDR3 is TGTGCCAGCACTGGAGGGCCGTTTCCCGGGGAGCTGTTTTTT.

This chain joins TRBV5-4 and TRBJ1-1; D remains ambiguous. Germline V gene lookup returns CDR1 SGHNT and CDR2 YYREEE (reference sequence). The CDR3 contains 13 residues. The V end was cut by 4 bases, the J end by 8 bases, with 15 bases between. The CDR3 DNA reads as TGTGCCAGCAGCCAGAAGGAGACGGTGGAAGCTTTCTTT. This codes for CASSQKETVEAFF.

The CDR3 DNA is TGTGCCAGCCTGGGCTGGGGACTCTCCTACAATGAGCAGTTCTTC. It codes for CASLGWGLSYNEQFF. J is TRBJ2-1 and V is TRBV28; weak D call: TRBD2 (6 bases). Deletions cut 8 bases from V and 0 bases from J, with 14 bases between. Looked up from germline, CDR1 is MDHEN and CDR2 is SYDVKM. This CDR3 contains 15 residues.